The 23 T cell receptor beta chains below all came from one sample that was sequenced in a study of OX40 agonist ivuxolimab in advanced cancers. The table came from immunoSEQ multiplex PCR; TCRdb's copy has only in-frame clones and leaves some out. The data hold around 94,000 clones, with under 95% observed a single time. The sequenced sample was CD4+ or CD8+ T cells sorted from blood, obtained in a trial of the OX40 agonist ivuxolimab. All receptors derive from an adult with an advanced solid tumor such as melanoma, head and neck, liver or kidney cancer.

This CDR3 is CASSLDGFNQPQHF. DNA for the CDR3: TGTGCCAGCAGCTTGGATGGGTTCAATCAGCCCCAGCATTTT. The chain recombines TRBV5-4 with TRBJ1-5, with unresolved D. The CDR3 extends over 14 amino acids. Trimming left V 0 bases short and J 3 bases short, with 7 bases between. Looked up from germline, CDR1 is SGHNT and CDR2 is YYREEE (reference sequence).

The chain links TRBV5-4 to TRBJ2-7, with D perhaps assigned TRBD1 or TRBD2 (5 bases each). Germline values: CDR1 SGHNT, CDR2 YYREEE (reference sequence). Trimming left V 1 base short and J 6 bases short, with 14 bases between. The CDR3 has 14 amino acids. The CDR3 region has the DNA TGTGCCAGCAGCTTGATCGGGGCGAATTCCGAGCAGTACTTC. It yields the protein CASSLIGANSEQYF.

The genes are TRBV7-8 and TRBJ2-7; 8 positions match TRBD2. Germline loops: CDR1 SGHVS, CDR2 FQNEAQ. The V and J ends lost 4 bases and 6 bases, in that order; junction bases with no gene match: 5. The CDR3 length is 13 residues. CDR3 coding DNA: TGTGCCAGCAGCTCGAGACTAGCGCGCGAGCAGTACTTC. As protein: CASSSRLAREQYF.

The chain couples TRBV28 to TRBJ2-3; maybe TRBD2 (5 bases). This CDR3 has 12 amino acids. The germline V and J ends were trimmed by 2 bases and 5 bases, with 5 bases remaining between them. The germline gives CDR1 MDHEN, CDR2 SYDVKM. The CDR3 loop is CASSLAGDTQYF. CDR3 in DNA: TGTGCCAGCAGTTTAGCGGGAGATACGCAGTATTTT. Full variable domain (remainder filled in from reference TRBV28 and TRBJ2-3): DVKVTQSSRYLVKRTGEKVFLECVQDMDHENMFWYRQDPGLGLRLIYFSYDVKMKEKGDIPEGYSVSREKKERFSLILESASTNQTSMYLCASSLAGDTQYFGPGTRLTVL.

The chain employs TRBV10-3 and TRBJ2-7; tentative D call: TRBD2 (5 bases). Trimming took 4 bases from V and 0 from J, leaving 7 bases between them. Per the germline V gene, CDR1 is ENHRY and CDR2 is SYGVKD. The CDR3 contains 13 residues. The CDR3 bases are TGTGCCATCAGTGGAGGGTCCTCCTACGAGCAGTACTTC. Protein product: CAISGGSSYEQYF.

The rearrangement joins TRBV11-3 to TRBJ1-6, with TRBD1 matching 7 bases. This CDR3 is 13 amino acids long. Trimming cost V 5 bases and J 9 bases; bases outside gene matches: 4. Germline V gives CDR1 SGHNT, CDR2 YENEEA. The CDR3 is CASSLGTASPLHF. In nucleotides, the CDR3 is TGTGCCAGCAGCCTAGGGACAGCTTCACCCCTCCACTTT.

This sequence joins TRBV25-1 and TRBJ1-2; unclear D gene. In germline, CDR1 is MGHDK, CDR2 SYGVNS. This CDR3 region has 12 residues. The ends were cut back, 4 bases at V and 4 bases at J, with 7 bases in the middle. The CDR3 region has the DNA TGTGCCAGCAGTGGCTACCTCTATGGCTACACCTTC. It yields the protein CASSGYLYGYTF.

The CDR3 DNA sequence: TGTGCCAGCTCGCAAAACAGGGACAACACTGAAGCTTTCTTT. It codes for CASSQNRDNTEAFF. The chain employs TRBV18 and TRBJ1-1, with D possibly being TRBD1 (6 bases). The CDR3 is 14 residues long. Germline V gives CDR1 KGHSH, CDR2 LQKENI. V lost 6 bases to trimming and J lost 2 bases, with 13 bases between them.

The chain combines TRBV5-1 with TRBJ1-2, with D possibly TRBD1 on 5 matching bases. Germline assignment: CDR1 SGHRS and CDR2 YFSETQ. This CDR3 has 15 residues. V was trimmed by 0 bases and J by 3 bases, leaving 12 bases between them. The CDR3 loop is CASSLEPGRDYGYTF. The CDR3 DNA sequence: TGCGCCAGCAGCTTGGAGCCAGGGAGGGACTATGGCTACACCTTC.

The chain recombines TRBV19 with TRBJ2-7; D is ambiguous. Trimming removed 4 bases from V and 4 bases from J, with 5 bases in between. The CDR3 has 11 residues. Germline assignment: CDR1 LNHDA and CDR2 SQIVND (reference sequence). The CDR3 reads CASSTKYEQYF. CDR3 coding DNA: TGTGCCAGTAGTACGAAATACGAGCAGTACTTC.

J is TRBJ2-1 and V is TRBV14; 13 bases line up with TRBD2. The V segment lost 1 base and the J segment 9 bases; nucleotides outside the gene matches: 9. In germline, CDR1 is SGHDN, CDR2 FVKESK. The CDR3 is made up of 17 amino acids. The CDR3 DNA reads as TGTGCCAGCAGCCAAGTGCGGACTAGCGGGAGATTAAGTGAGCAGTTCTTC. As protein: CASSQVRTSGRLSEQFF.

J is TRBJ1-2 and V is TRBV7-9; D gene unclear. The germline V gene encodes CDR1 SEHNR and CDR2 FQNEAQ (reference sequence). Trimming removed 4 bases at V and 4 bases at J, with 16 bases between. CDR3 length: 15 residues. The CDR3 spells CASSSLSGISYGYTF. The CDR3 region has the DNA TGTGCCAGCAGCTCTCTCAGTGGGATCAGCTATGGCTACACCTTC.

The V call is TRBV7-9, the J call TRBJ2-7; 12 positions agree with TRBD2. Losses at the gene ends were 5 bases for V and 1 base for J; bases not matched to a gene: 6. The length of the CDR3 is 16 residues. Germline lookup yields CDR1 SEHNR and CDR2 FQNEAQ (reference sequence). CDR3 nucleotides: TGTGCCAGCAGCCGGACTAGCGGGATAGGGTCCTACGAGCAGTACTTC. Protein sequence: CASSRTSGIGSYEQYF.

The V call is TRBV5-1, the J call TRBJ2-3; a possible D gene is TRBD2 (6 bases). Germline V lookup: CDR1 SGHRS, CDR2 YFSETQ. Trimming shortened V by 3 bases and J by 2 bases, and 13 bases separated the two germline ends. This CDR3 contains 15 residues. CDR3 bases: TGCGCCAGCAGCTCCGGGACTCAGGTCACAGATACGCAGTATTTT. This sequence encodes CASSSGTQVTDTQYF.

The chain carries TRBV11-2 and TRBJ2-2; D perhaps matches TRBD2 (6 bases). Germline CDR1 SGHAT, CDR2 FQNNGV. The CDR3 consists of 18 residues. The ends were cut back, 0 bases at V and 2 bases at J, with 16 bases in the middle. CDR3 loop: CASSLDSIGGGNTGELFF. DNA for the CDR3: TGTGCCAGCAGCTTAGATTCTATCGGGGGAGGTAACACCGGGGAGCTGTTTTTT.

V and J are TRBV30 and TRBJ2-1; 7 bases are shared with TRBD1. The CDR3 loop spans 14 amino acids. V lost 7 bases, J lost 1 base, and 7 bases stayed unmatched. Looked up from germline, CDR1 is GTSNPN and CDR2 is SVGIG (reference sequence). As DNA, the CDR3 is TGTGCCTCACAGTCGACAGGGTCCTACAATGAGCAGTTCTTC. Amino acids: CASQSTGSYNEQFF.

This chain connects TRBV28 to TRBJ2-1, with 10 nucleotides matching TRBD2. With V trimmed by 2 bases and J by 10 bases, 11 bases remained unmatched. The germline gives CDR1 MDHEN, CDR2 SYDVKM. The CDR3 contains 16 residues. As DNA, the CDR3 is TGTGCCAGCAGTTTACACCTAGCGGGAGTGAATCAGGAGCAGTTCTTC. Amino acids: CASSLHLAGVNQEQFF.

The chain links TRBV4-3 to TRBJ2-7; TRBD1 or TRBD2 may be the D gene (5 bases each). V was trimmed by 0 bases and J by 4 bases, leaving 19 bases between them. This CDR3 spans 17 amino acids. The V gene's germline CDR1 is LGHNA and CDR2 YSLEER. The CDR3 loop is CASSQDASGTLFYEQYF. As DNA, the CDR3 is TGCGCCAGCAGCCAAGACGCATCCGGGACCCTCTTTTACGAGCAGTACTTC.

The J gene is TRBJ2-7, the V gene TRBV25-1, with no clear D. V lost 5 bases to trimming and J lost 5 bases, with 19 bases between them. From germline, CDR1 is MGHDK and CDR2 SYGVNS. The CDR3 is made up of 15 amino acids. The CDR3: CASSPPLAYIHEQYF. The CDR3 DNA reads as TGTGCCAGCAGTCCCCCCCTTGCGTACATCCACGAGCAGTACTTC.

In this sample, this clone turned up once. The V gene is TRBV5-4, the J gene TRBJ2-3, with D unclear. The V end lost 0 bases, the J end lost 2 bases, and 10 bases lay between the germline ends. The CDR3 spans 15 residues. From germline, CDR1 is SGHNT and CDR2 YYREEE (reference sequence). The CDR3 sequence is CASSLDEKLTDTQYF. CDR3 bases: TGTGCCAGCAGCTTGGATGAAAAGCTCACAGATACGCAGTATTTT. The full variable domain, completed using reference TRBV5-4 and TRBJ2-3, is ETGVTQSPTHLIKTRGQQVTLRCSSQSGHNTVSWYQQALGQGPQFIFQYYREEENGRGNFPPRFSGLQFPNYSSELNVNALELDDSALYLCASSLDEKLTDTQYFGPGTRLTVL.

A remark on this clone: Other nucleotide sequences from this sample produce the same CDR3. V gene TRBV19 combines with J gene TRBJ1-1; 7 bases are a match to TRBD1. This CDR3 has 14 residues. The V gene's germline CDR1 is LNHDA and CDR2 SQIVND (reference sequence). V dropped 2 bases and J dropped 5; count of bases not matched to a gene: 5. CDR3 sequence (DNA): TGTGCCAGTAGTATAACAGGGGCAGGGACTGAAGCTTTCTTT. Amino acid sequence: CASSITGAGTEAFF.

The V call is TRBV4-3, the J call TRBJ2-1; D unclear. V lost 2 bases and J lost 10, with 9 bases in between. This CDR3 is built from 12 residues. Germline CDR1 reads LGHNA; CDR2 reads YSLEER. CDR3 DNA: TGCGCCAGCAGCCAAAGTTCCCGAGAGCAGTTCTTC. Translating gives CASSQSSREQFF.

This clone was seen once. The CDR3 sequence: CASRPQGRQETQYF. The CDR3 nucleotides are TGTGCCAGCAGGCCCCAGGGGAGACAAGAGACCCAGTACTTC. The chain employs TRBV6-6 and TRBJ2-5; possibly TRBD1 for D (6 bases). Trimming took 6 bases from V and 2 from J, leaving 13 bases between them. The CDR3 loop spans 14 amino acids. Germline CDR1 and CDR2: MNHNY and SVGAGI (reference sequence).